This TCR beta chain is from a study of T-cell reconstitution after alpha-beta-depleted transplantation in children. Overall study results and limits: The main origin of T-cell counts and diversity one year after transplant was newly produced T cells. Surviving recipient T cells and thymic progenitors underlay high day-60 TCRbeta diversity in some patients.

About this clonotype: Antigen specificity is unknown.

TCRbeta library preparation incorporated unique molecular identifiers. TCRdb reprocessed the PCR reads via MiXCR and lists one record per CDR3 protein. The data hold some 300,000 distinct CDR3 sequences, with approximately 7.3% observed a single time. The CDR3 has 18 amino acids. Germline loops: CDR1 SGHAT, CDR2 FQNNGV. Between the trimmed V and J ends, which lost 1 base and 4 bases, there was a span of 23 bases. The sequence was obtained from a female patient aged 2-9 years who had a stem cell transplant for Fanconi anemia, so the T cells may come from the graft donor. This sequence joins TRBV11-2 and TRBJ2-7, with TRBD1 as a possible D gene (6 bases). The material sequenced was peripheral blood, taken 360 days after TCRalphabeta/CD19-depleted stem cell transplant. As DNA, the CDR3 is TGTGCCAGCAGCTTAGGAGAACGTCGGACAGTAGATTTTTACGAGCAGTACTTC. It yields the protein CASSLGERRTVDFYEQYF. The entire variable domain, with the rest obtained from reference TRBV11-2 and TRBJ2-7, is as follows: EAGVAQSPRYKIIEKRQSVAFWCNPISGHATLYWYQQILGQGPKLLIQFQNNGVVDDSQLPKDRFSAERLKGVDSTLKIQPAKLEDSAVYLCASSLGERRTVDFYEQYFGPGTRLTVT.